The 3 T cell receptor beta chains below come from one sample, sequenced in a study of radiotherapy plus CTLA-4 blockade in lung cancer. Assay used: immunoSEQ multiplex PCR; TCRdb lists only in-frame clones, some missing. The sample lists about 45,000 clones; about 63% were seen once. Specimen: peripheral blood, collected from a patient treated with radiotherapy plus ipilimumab. These receptors were obtained from a human donor with non-small cell lung cancer who had a partial response to radiotherapy plus ipilimumab.

This chain uses TRBV7-3 with TRBJ1-1; no firm D call. The CDR3 sequence is 14 residues long. Trimming removed 2 bases at V and 1 base at J, with 8 bases between. Germline V gives CDR1 SGHTA, CDR2 FQGTGA. CDR3 DNA: TGTGCCAGCAGCTTAGGAGGAGGGAACACTGAAGCTTTCTTT. Encoded protein: CASSLGGGNTEAFF. The full variable domain, completed using reference TRBV7-3 and TRBJ1-1, is GAGVSQTPSNKVTEKGKYVELRCDPISGHTALYWYRQSLGQGPEFLIYFQGTGAADDSGLPNDRFFAVRPEGSVSTLKIQRTERGDSAVYLCASSLGGGNTEAFFGQGTRLTVV.

This clone appeared a few times. The chain combines TRBV5-8 with TRBJ1-3; TRBD1 is a possible D gene (5 bases). V was pared by 2 bases and J by 0 bases, with 12 bases between. The CDR3 contains 16 residues. Germline CDR1 reads SGHTS; CDR2 reads YDEGEE. CDR3 DNA sequence: TGTGCCAGCAGCTTAAGGGGATTCTACTCTGGAAACACCATATATTTT. Translating gives CASSLRGFYSGNTIYF.

The chain links TRBV9 to TRBJ2-7; 10 bases are a match to TRBD2. Germline CDR1 SGDLS, CDR2 YYNGEE. V shed 2 bases and J 2 bases; nucleotides not matched to a gene: 4. The CDR3 runs 15 residues. The CDR3 spells CASSVGLAEPYEQYF. CDR3 coding DNA: TGTGCCAGCAGCGTTGGACTAGCGGAACCCTACGAGCAGTACTTC.